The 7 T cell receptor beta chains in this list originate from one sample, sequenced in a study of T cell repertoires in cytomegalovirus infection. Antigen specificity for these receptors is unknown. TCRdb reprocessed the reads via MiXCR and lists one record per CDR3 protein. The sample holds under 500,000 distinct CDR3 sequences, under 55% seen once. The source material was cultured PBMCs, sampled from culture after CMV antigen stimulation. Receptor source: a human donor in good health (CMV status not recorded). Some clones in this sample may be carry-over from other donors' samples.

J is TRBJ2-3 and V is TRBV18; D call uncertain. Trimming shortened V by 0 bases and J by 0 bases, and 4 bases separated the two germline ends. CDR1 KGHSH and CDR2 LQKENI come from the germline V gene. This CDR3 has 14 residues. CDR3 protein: CASSPPTSTDTQYF. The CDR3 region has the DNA TGTGCCAGCTCACCACCCACTAGCACAGATACGCAGTATTTT.

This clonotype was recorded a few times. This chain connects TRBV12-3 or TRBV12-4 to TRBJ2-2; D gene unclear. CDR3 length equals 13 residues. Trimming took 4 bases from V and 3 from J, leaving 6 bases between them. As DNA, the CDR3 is TGTGCCAGCAGTTCTAGGTACACCGGGGAGCTGTTTTTT. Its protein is CASSSRYTGELFF.

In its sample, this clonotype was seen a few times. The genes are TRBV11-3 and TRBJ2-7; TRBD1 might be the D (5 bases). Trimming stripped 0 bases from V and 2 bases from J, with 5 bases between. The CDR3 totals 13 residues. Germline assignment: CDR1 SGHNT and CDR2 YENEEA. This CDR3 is CASSLEGAYEQYF. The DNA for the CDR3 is TGTGCCAGCAGCTTAGAAGGGGCCTACGAGCAGTACTTC. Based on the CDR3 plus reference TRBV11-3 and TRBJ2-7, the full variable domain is EAGVVQSPRYKIIEKKQPVAFWCNPISGHNTLYWYLQNLGQGPELLIRYENEEAVDDSQLPKDRFSAERLKGVDSTLKIQPAELGDSAVYLCASSLEGAYEQYFGPGTRLTVT.

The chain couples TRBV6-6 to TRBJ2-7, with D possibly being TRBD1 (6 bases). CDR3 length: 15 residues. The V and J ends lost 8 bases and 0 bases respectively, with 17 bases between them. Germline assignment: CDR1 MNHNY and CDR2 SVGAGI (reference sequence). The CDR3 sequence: CASRVRLDSSYEQYF. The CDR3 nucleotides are TGTGCCAGCCGTGTTCGCTTGGACAGCTCCTACGAGCAGTACTTC.

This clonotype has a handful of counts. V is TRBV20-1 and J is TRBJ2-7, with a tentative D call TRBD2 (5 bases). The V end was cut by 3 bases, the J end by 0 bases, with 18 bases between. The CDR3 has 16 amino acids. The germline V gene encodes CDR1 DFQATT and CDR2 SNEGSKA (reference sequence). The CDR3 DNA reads TGCAGTGCTAGGCCAGCGAGGGCTAGCAACTCCTACGAGCAGTACTTC. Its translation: CSARPARASNSYEQYF.

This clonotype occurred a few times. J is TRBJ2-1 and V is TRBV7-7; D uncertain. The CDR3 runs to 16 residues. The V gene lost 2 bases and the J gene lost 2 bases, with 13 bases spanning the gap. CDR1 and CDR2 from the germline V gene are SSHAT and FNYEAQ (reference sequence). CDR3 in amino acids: CASSLMSSPAYNEQFF. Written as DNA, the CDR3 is TGTGCCAGCAGCTTAATGTCTAGTCCCGCCTACAATGAGCAGTTCTTC.

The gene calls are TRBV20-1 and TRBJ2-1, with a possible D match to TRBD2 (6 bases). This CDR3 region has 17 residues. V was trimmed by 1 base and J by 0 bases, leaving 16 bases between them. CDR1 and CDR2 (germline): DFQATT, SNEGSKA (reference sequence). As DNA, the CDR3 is TGCAGTGCTAGAGGTATGGGAGGCGGGATCTCCTACAATGAGCAGTTCTTC. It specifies CSARGMGGGISYNEQFF.